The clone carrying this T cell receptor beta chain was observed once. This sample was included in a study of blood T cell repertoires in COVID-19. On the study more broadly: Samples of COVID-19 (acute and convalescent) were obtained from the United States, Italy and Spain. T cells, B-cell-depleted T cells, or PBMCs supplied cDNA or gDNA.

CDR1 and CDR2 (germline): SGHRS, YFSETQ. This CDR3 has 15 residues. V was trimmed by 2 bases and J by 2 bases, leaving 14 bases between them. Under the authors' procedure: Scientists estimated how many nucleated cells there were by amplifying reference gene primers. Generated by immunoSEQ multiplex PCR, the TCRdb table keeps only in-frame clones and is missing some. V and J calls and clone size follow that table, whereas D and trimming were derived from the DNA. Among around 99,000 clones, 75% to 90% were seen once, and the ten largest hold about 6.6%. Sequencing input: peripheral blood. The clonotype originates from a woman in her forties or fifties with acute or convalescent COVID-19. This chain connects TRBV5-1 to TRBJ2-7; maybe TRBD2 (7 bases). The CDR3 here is CASSFLGGGAYEQYF. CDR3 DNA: TGCGCCAGCAGCTTTCTGGGCGGGGGCGCCTACGAGCAGTACTTC.